This record concerns one T cell receptor (beta chain) sequence. This specimen belongs to a study of T cell changes during pregnancy in multiple sclerosis. The method was immunoSEQ multiplex PCR; TCRdb's version includes in-frame clones alone and lacks a portion of them. The table lists tens of thousands of clones, approximately 94% of them singletons. Between the trimmed V and J ends, which lost 4 bases and 4 bases, there was a span of 16 bases. CDR3 length equals 16 residues. Germline V gives CDR1 MNHNY, CDR2 SVGAGI (reference sequence). V is TRBV6-6 and J is TRBJ2-2; no definite D call. The TCR comes from a female donor with multiple sclerosis, enrolled in a pregnancy study. Specimen: peripheral blood, collected in the third trimester of pregnancy. The CDR3 sequence is CASSSLRRLSTGELFF. The CDR3 bases are TGTGCCAGCAGTTCTCTCCGTCGTCTGAGCACCGGGGAGCTGTTTTTT.